This T cell receptor beta chain was identified during a study of molecular identifiers for immune sequencing clone quantification. This clonotype appeared many times. TCRdb used MiXCR to reprocess the PCR reads, holding one entry per CDR3 protein. The sample lists 460,000 or so distinct CDR3 sequences; 25% were seen once. The authors gated naive CD8 T cells as CD8+CD4-CCR7+CD45RA+ for sorting. Sequenced: naive CD8+ T cells from blood, with Jurkat cell RNA spiked in. Regarding subset: FACS-sorted CD8+CD4-CCR7+CD45RA+ naive T cells. The clonotype was recovered from a human donor in good health. Some libraries in this study had Jurkat cell RNA spiked in.

This CDR3 reads CASSLDYLPQETQYF. The CDR3 nucleotides are TGTGCCAGCAGCTTGGACTATCTTCCCCAAGAGACCCAGTACTTC. The gene calls are TRBV5-6 and TRBJ2-5; D is undetermined. Per germline, CDR1 SGHDT and CDR2 YYEEEE. This CDR3 has 15 amino acids. The germline V and J ends were trimmed by 0 bases and 1 base, with 10 bases remaining between them.